These T cell receptor beta chains were read from a single sample in a study of response to subunit inactivated influenza vaccine. Via MiXCR, TCRdb re-called the RT-PCR reads, giving one row per CDR3 protein. The table shows over 300,000 distinct CDR3 sequences, with 21% occurring only once. The material sequenced was PBMCs from blood, taken about 20 months after vaccination. Every receptor here comes from a man between 50 and 75 years old who received an inactivated influenza vaccine. Each CDR3 is given with its conserved first and last residue. The D gene is left open where the match is weak. The size of a clone is reported for some rows only, either as once, few or many, or as a class for expanded clones.

v_call,j_call,cdr3_length,d_call,clone_size,cdr3_nt,cdr3_aa
TRBV12-3/TRBV12-4,TRBJ1-2,16,TRBD1,few,TGTGCCAGCAGCCCGGCCCCGGGACAGGGGGCCCATGGCTACACCTTC,CASSPAPGQGAHGYTF
TRBV6-2/TRBV6-3,TRBJ1-5,15,TRBD1,many,TGTGCCAGCAGCAGGACAGGGTATAGCAATCAGCCCCAGCATTTT,CASSRTGYSNQPQHF
TRBV20-1,TRBJ1-6,14,-,many,TGCAGTGCTAGTCATGAGGGGTTTAATTCACCCCTCCACTTT,CSASHEGFNSPLHF
TRBV7-2,TRBJ1-4,17,-,few,TGTGCCAGCAGCTTAGTTGGGCGGGTTGCAACTAATGAAAAACTGTTTTTT,CASSLVGRVATNEKLFF
TRBV29-1,TRBJ2-5,16,TRBD2,few,TGCAGCGTTGATGGGGCCGCTAGCGGGAGTGGGGAGACCCAGTACTTC,CSVDGAASGSGETQYF
TRBV20-1,TRBJ2-5,16,-,-,TGCAGTGCTAGATTCCCCGGGGCCGGGGGAAAAGAGACCCAGTACTTC,CSARFPGAGGKETQYF
TRBV5-1,TRBJ1-1,13,-,many,TGCGCCAGCAGGGATCCAGGGGACACTGAAGCTTTCTTT,CASRDPGDTEAFF
TRBV12-3/TRBV12-4,TRBJ2-7,14,-,-,TGTGCCAGCAGCCAAGAGGACACATCCTACGAGCAGTACTTC,CASSQEDTSYEQYF
TRBV7-2,TRBJ1-5,13,-,many,TGTGCCAGCAGCTTAGGAGGGGCGCAGCCCCAGCATTTT,CASSLGGAQPQHF
TRBV7-9,TRBJ1-1,15,TRBD1,few,TGTGCCAGCAGCCCCACCCGGGACAGGGCGCATCCAGCTTTCTTT,CASSPTRDRAHPAFF
TRBV20-1,TRBJ1-5,12,-,-,TGCAGTGCTAGAGCCCGCAATCAGCCCCAGCATTTT,CSARARNQPQHF
TRBV6-5,TRBJ2-7,16,TRBD2,-,TGTGCCAGCAGTTACGGAGTGGGACTAGCGGGAGGGCTTAAGTACTTC,CASSYGVGLAGGLKYF
TRBV9,TRBJ1-4,14,-,few,TGTGCCAGCAGCGTAGGACAGCCACGGGAAAAACTGTTTTTT,CASSVGQPREKLFF
TRBV7-2,TRBJ1-2,15,-,-,TGTGCCAGCAGCTTAGATGTGGCAGCGACATATGGTTACACCTTC,CASSLDVAATYGYTF
TRBV10-3,TRBJ1-5,13,TRBD1,few,TGTGCCATCGGCCCAACAGGGGGTCAGCCCCAGCATTTT,CAIGPTGGQPQHF
TRBV5-4,TRBJ1-2,15,TRBD1,few,TGTGCCAGCAGCTTCGCGACAGGGGACCTTTATGGCTACACCTTC,CASSFATGDLYGYTF
TRBV19,TRBJ2-1,15,TRBD1,-,TGTGCCAGTAGTATAGTGGGACAGACTTACAATGAGCAGTTCTTC,CASSIVGQTYNEQFF
TRBV7-2,TRBJ2-1,15,TRBD2,-,TGTGCCAGCAGCTTAATGGGGACTAGCGGGAATGAGCAGTTCTTC,CASSLMGTSGNEQFF
TRBV2,TRBJ1-1,13,-,-,TGTGCCAGCAGTGATAGGGTGGACACTGAAGCTTTCTTT,CASSDRVDTEAFF
TRBV12-3/TRBV12-4,TRBJ1-2,11,-,many,TGTGCCAGCAGCTCAGGGGTCGGCTACACCTTC,CASSSGVGYTF
TRBV7-9,TRBJ2-7,16,-,few,TGTGCCAGCAGCTTAGAGTCCGGGCAGCGGAACTACGAGCAGTACTTC,CASSLESGQRNYEQYF
TRBV29-1,TRBJ2-3,14,TRBD2,few,TGCAGCGTTTTGCTAGCGGGAGCCACAGATACGCAGTATTTT,CSVLLAGATDTQYF
TRBV7-8,TRBJ2-3,17,TRBD2,few,TGTGCCAGCAGCTTAGCGGGGCTAGCGGCTAGCACAGATACGCAGTATTTT,CASSLAGLAASTDTQYF
TRBV5-1,TRBJ2-5,13,-,-,TGCGCCAGCAGCGGACCTAGCCTGGAGACCCAGTACTTC,CASSGPSLETQYF
TRBV4-2,TRBJ1-3,15,-,-,TGTGCCAGCAGCCAAGATGCTGGGGGTGGAAACACCATATATTTT,CASSQDAGGGNTIYF
TRBV28,TRBJ2-5,14,-,-,TGTGCCAGCAGTTTTTGGGCAGGACAAGAGACCCAGTACTTC,CASSFWAGQETQYF
TRBV19,TRBJ1-3,15,-,-,TGTGCCAGTAGTATCTCGGGAGACTCTGGAAACACCATATATTTT,CASSISGDSGNTIYF
TRBV5-1,TRBJ1-1,14,TRBD1,-,TGCGCCAGCAGCTATGGGACAGGGCGTATTGAAGCTTTCTTT,CASSYGTGRIEAFF
TRBV28,TRBJ1-4,13,-,-,TGTGCCAGCAGTTTATGGCTCGGAGAAAAACTGTTTTTT,CASSLWLGEKLFF
TRBV28,TRBJ1-5,21,TRBD1,many,TGTGCCAGCAGTCCCCAGTGGACAGGGAGGCAAGGAAGAGGTGGTAATCAGCCCCAGCATTTT,CASSPQWTGRQGRGGNQPQHF
TRBV29-1,TRBJ1-3,14,-,few,TGCAGCGTTGATGTGGGAATCTCTGGAAACACCATATATTTT,CSVDVGISGNTIYF
TRBV19,TRBJ1-5,15,TRBD1,many,TGTGCCAGTAGTATAGGGGGACAGTCGTCATGGCCCCAGCATTTT,CASSIGGQSSWPQHF
TRBV4-3,TRBJ2-1,15,-,-,TGCGCCAGCAGCCTCCCCCGGCAGGTTAGGGATGAGCAGTTCTTC,CASSLPRQVRDEQFF
TRBV12-3/TRBV12-4,TRBJ1-2,15,-,-,TGTGCCAGCAGCAAAGGCTCAGGGGTATACGGTGGCTACACCTTC,CASSKGSGVYGGYTF
TRBV11-2,TRBJ2-7,15,-,-,TGTGCCAGCAGCCCTGATCGGGGGCCGCTCTACGAGCAGTACTTC,CASSPDRGPLYEQYF
TRBV18,TRBJ2-7,13,TRBD2,-,TGTGCCAGCTCACCGTTCGAGCGGGAGGAGCAGTACTTC,CASSPFEREEQYF
TRBV28,TRBJ2-7,15,-,once,TGTGCCAGCAGGGTAACCTCGCGGAGCCCCTACGAGCAGTACTTC,CASRVTSRSPYEQYF
TRBV30,TRBJ1-2,13,-,many,TGTGCCTGGAGTTTCGGGACGGAGTATGGCTACACCTTC,CAWSFGTEYGYTF
TRBV5-1,TRBJ2-7,14,TRBD1,few,TGCGCCAGCAGCTCCGGGACAGGAGTCTACGAGCAGTACTTC,CASSSGTGVYEQYF
TRBV7-2,TRBJ1-5,15,TRBD1,few,TGTGCCAGCAGCTTAGTGGGACAGGGATGGCAGCCCCAGCATTTT,CASSLVGQGWQPQHF
TRBV4-2,TRBJ1-5,13,-,-,TGTGCCAGCGGAAGGACACAAAATCAGCCCCAGCATTTT,CASGRTQNQPQHF